The 10 T cell receptor beta chains below were found in one sample sequenced in a study of T-cell memory formation after mild COVID-19. Using its own MiXCR run on the 5' RACE reads, TCRdb lists one record per CDR3 protein. This sample has about 170,000 distinct CDR3 sequences, with 10% to 15% found just once. Sequencing was done on a sample of PBMCs or a T cell subset sorted from them (not recorded which). These receptors came from a man between 18 and 35 years old who had mild COVID-19 (a few samples of this study predate the infection). Cell type and time point are not known.

This clonotype was seen a few times. The V gene is TRBV20-1, the J gene TRBJ1-1; D is unresolved. The V gene lost 6 bases and the J gene lost 4 bases, with 12 bases spanning the gap. Germline V gene lookup returns CDR1 DFQATT and CDR2 SNEGSKA (reference sequence). The CDR3 extends over 12 amino acids. The CDR3 nucleotides are TGCAGTGCCCCCGGGAGGAGCACTGAAGCTTTCTTT. It is translated as CSAPGRSTEAFF.

This sequence joins TRBV7-8 and TRBJ1-1, with 11 bases lining up with TRBD1. V was clipped by 6 bases and J by 4 bases; unmatched bases: 10. The CDR3 runs 16 residues. The germline gives CDR1 SGHVS, CDR2 FQNEAQ. The CDR3 here is CASSSGQGARGTEAFF. The CDR3 nucleotides read TGTGCCAGCAGTTCTGGACAGGGGGCGCGGGGCACTGAAGCTTTCTTT. Full variable domain (remainder filled in from reference TRBV7-8 and TRBJ1-1): GAGVSQSPRYKVAKRGQDVALRCDPISGHVSLFWYQQALGQGPEFLTYFQNEAQLDKSGLPSDRFFAERPEGSVSTLKIQRTQQEDSAVYLCASSSGQGARGTEAFFGQGTRLTVV.

In this sample, this clonotype is medium-sized. The chain carries TRBV4-3 and TRBJ2-5; D call uncertain. The V gene lost 0 bases and the J gene lost 7 bases, with 9 bases spanning the gap. CDR1 and CDR2 (germline): LGHNA, YSLEER. The CDR3 covers 13 residues. The CDR3 DNA sequence: TGCGCCAGCAGCCAAGAGGCATTAGGGACCCAGTACTTC. This codes for CASSQEALGTQYF.

In its sample, this clonotype was seen many times. V and J are TRBV12-3 or TRBV12-4 and TRBJ2-5; D is possibly TRBD2 (5 bases). Deletions cut 3 bases from V and 1 base from J, with 6 bases between. The CDR3 totals 13 residues. The CDR3 spells CASSFGVQETQYF. CDR3 coding DNA: TGTGCCAGCAGTTTCGGGGTCCAAGAGACCCAGTACTTC.

The chain uses TRBV5-1 and TRBJ2-7; TRBD2 agrees at 11 bases. In germline, CDR1 is SGHRS, CDR2 YFSETQ. Losses at the gene ends were 6 bases for V and 2 bases for J; bases not matched to a gene: 4. This CDR3 contains 14 residues. CDR3 residues: CASTTTSGTYEQYF. CDR3 DNA sequence: TGCGCCAGCACGACGACTAGCGGGACCTACGAGCAGTACTTC.

This clonotype occurred many times. V is TRBV7-2 and J is TRBJ1-2; a possible D gene is TRBD1 (6 bases). The CDR3 sequence is 13 residues long. Germline CDR1 is SGHTA and CDR2 is FQGNSA. Trimming took 5 bases from V and 3 from J, leaving 10 bases between them. CDR3 protein: CASSPDSYYGYTF. CDR3 nucleotides: TGTGCCAGCAGCCCGGACAGCTACTATGGCTACACCTTC.

V gene TRBV3-1 combines with J gene TRBJ1-4; the match to TRBD1 covers 7 bases. From germline, CDR1 is LGHDT and CDR2 YNNKEL (reference sequence). J lost 5 bases, V lost 3 bases, and 6 bases had no gene match. The CDR3 is 15 residues long. The CDR3 region is CASSQEDRRNEKLFF. CDR3 bases: TGTGCCAGCAGCCAGGAGGACAGGAGAAATGAAAAACTGTTTTTT.

V gene TRBV7-9 combines with J gene TRBJ2-5; no reliable D call. Germline V gene data show CDR1 as SEHNR and CDR2 as FQNEAQ (reference sequence). The CDR3 runs to 14 residues. Trimming removed 0 bases from V and 0 bases from J, with 5 bases in between. Here the CDR3 DNA reads TGTGCCAGCAGCTTAGCGGCCAACCAAGAGACCCAGTACTTC. This sequence encodes CASSLAANQETQYF.

The genes are TRBV5-1 and TRBJ1-2; TRBD1 matches at 9 bases. Germline V CDR1 and CDR2: SGHRS, YFSETQ. J lost 7 bases, V lost 5 bases, and 12 bases had no gene match. The CDR3 spans 15 residues. CDR3 sequence (DNA): TGCGCCAGCAGACCTAGGACAGGGGAAGGTTTTGGCTACACCTTC. Translation: CASRPRTGEGFGYTF.

CDR3 DNA: TGTGCCAGCTCCCAGGACAGACACACTGAAGCTTTCTTT. Translation gives CASSQDRHTEAFF. The chain recombines TRBV18 with TRBJ1-1; TRBD1 is a possible D gene (6 bases). V lost 6 bases and J 3 bases, leaving 11 bases between the germline ends. From germline, CDR1 is KGHSH and CDR2 LQKENI. This CDR3 comprises 13 residues.